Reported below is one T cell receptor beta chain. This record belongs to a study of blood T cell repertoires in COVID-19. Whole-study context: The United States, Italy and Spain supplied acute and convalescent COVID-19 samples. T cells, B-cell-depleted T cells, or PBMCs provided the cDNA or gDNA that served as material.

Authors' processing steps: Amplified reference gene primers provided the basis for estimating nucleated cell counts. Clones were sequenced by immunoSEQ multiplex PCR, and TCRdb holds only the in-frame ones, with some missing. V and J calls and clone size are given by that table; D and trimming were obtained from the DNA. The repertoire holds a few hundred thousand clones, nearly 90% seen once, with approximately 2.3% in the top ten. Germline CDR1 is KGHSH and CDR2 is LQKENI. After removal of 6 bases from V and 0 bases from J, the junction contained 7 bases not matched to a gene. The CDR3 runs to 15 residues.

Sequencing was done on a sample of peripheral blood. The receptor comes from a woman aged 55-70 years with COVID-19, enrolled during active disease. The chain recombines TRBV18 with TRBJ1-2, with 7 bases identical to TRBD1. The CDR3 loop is CASSPPTGANYGYTF. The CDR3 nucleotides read TGTGCCAGCTCTCCGCCAACAGGGGCTAACTATGGCTACACCTTC.